These T cell receptor beta chains were read from a single sample in a study of blood T cell repertoires in COVID-19. The data were produced by immunoSEQ multiplex PCR, yet TCRdb's version contains in-frame clones alone and is incomplete. The sample consists of 200,000 to 300,000 clones, about 88% of them appearing once. Sequenced sample: peripheral blood. Source of these receptors: a man between 60 and 70 years old who had recovered from COVID-19. Each CDR3 is given with its conserved first and last residue. Fields, in order: CDR3 protein, CDR3 DNA, D gene, J gene, V gene, clone size. D genes are given only for firm matches. A clone size is listed for some rows: how often the clone was seen (once, few, many), or a class if it is expanded.

CASSVRGGINTEAFF	TGTGCCAGCAGCGTAAGGGGGGGCATCAACACTGAAGCTTTCTTT	NA	TRBJ1-1	TRBV9	NA
CASSRPGAGELFF	TGTGCCAGCAGTCGTCCCGGGGCCGGGGAGCTGTTTTTT	NA	TRBJ2-2	TRBV6-5	once
CASSIDMESFGYTF	TGTGCCAGTAGTATAGACATGGAGAGTTTTGGCTACACCTTC	NA	TRBJ1-2	TRBV19	NA
CASSLSRNTEAFF	TGTGCCAGCAGTTTATCGAGGAACACTGAAGCTTTCTTT	NA	TRBJ1-1	TRBV12-3/TRBV12-4	NA
CASSRDRGYNEQFF	TGTGCCAGCAGCCGGGACAGGGGGTACAATGAGCAGTTCTTC	TRBD1	TRBJ2-1	TRBV6-2/TRBV6-3	NA
CASSYSKDRVGSPLHF	TGTGCCAGCAGTTACTCCAAGGACAGGGTCGGTTCACCCCTCCACTTT	TRBD1	TRBJ1-6	TRBV6-5	NA
CASSTERGKDYEQYF	TGTGCCAGCAGTACAGAACGGGGTAAGGACTACGAGCAGTACTTC	NA	TRBJ2-7	TRBV6-2/TRBV6-3	NA
CATSSTDSGYTF	TGTGCCACCAGCAGTACAGATTCGGGCTACACCTTC	NA	TRBJ1-2	TRBV15	once
CASSEPRFRQETPYEQYF	TGCGCCAGCAGTGAGCCGAGATTCAGACAGGAAACCCCCTACGAGCAGTACTTC	NA	TRBJ2-7	TRBV10-2	NA
CASSFGTASAGELFF	TGTGCCAGCAGCTTCGGGACAGCTTCAGCCGGGGAGCTGTTTTTT	TRBD1	TRBJ2-2	TRBV7-7	NA
CASRYSYGYTF	TGTGCCAGTAGGTATTCCTATGGCTACACCTTC	NA	TRBJ1-2	TRBV19	NA
CATSDFPGYYGYTF	TGTGCCACCAGTGATTTCCCGGGGTACTATGGCTACACCTTC	NA	TRBJ1-2	TRBV24-1	NA
CASGQGPLNTGELFF	TGCGCCAGCGGACAGGGCCCTTTGAACACCGGGGAGCTGTTTTTT	TRBD1	TRBJ2-2	TRBV5-1	NA
CASSLVDSYEQYF	TGCGCCAGCAGCTTGGTGGACAGTTACGAGCAGTACTTC	NA	TRBJ2-7	TRBV5-1	NA
CASSWDTGTDTQYF	TGTGCCAGCAGCTGGGACACCGGCACAGATACGCAGTATTTT	NA	TRBJ2-3	TRBV6-2/TRBV6-3	once
CASSTRGATGGSYGYTF	TGTGCCAGTAGTACTAGGGGGGCGACAGGGGGCAGCTATGGCTACACCTTC	TRBD1	TRBJ1-2	TRBV19	NA
CASSLQGPIRGTEAFF	TGTGCCAGCAGCTTACAGGGCCCGATCAGGGGCACTGAAGCTTTCTTT	NA	TRBJ1-1	TRBV7-3	NA
CASSLDRQGAGETQYF	TGCGCCAGCAGCTTGGATCGACAGGGGGCGGGGGAGACCCAGTACTTC	TRBD1	TRBJ2-5	TRBV5-1	NA
CSGGALGDEQFF	TGCAGCGGGGGAGCCTTAGGGGATGAGCAGTTCTTC	NA	TRBJ2-1	TRBV29-1	NA
CSPRGPQETQYF	TGCAGCCCCCGGGGTCCTCAAGAGACCCAGTACTTC	NA	TRBJ2-5	TRBV29-1	NA
CASGRTGATSGANVLTF	TGCGCCAGCGGACGGACAGGGGCCACCTCTGGGGCCAACGTCCTGACTTTC	TRBD1	TRBJ2-6	TRBV5-1	NA
CASSDRRPNSPLHF	TGTGCCAGCAGCGACAGGCGCCCTAATTCACCCCTCCACTTT	NA	TRBJ1-6	TRBV9	NA
CASSVATSAGGNTGELFF	TGTGCCAGCAGCGTAGCTACGTCAGCGGGGGGGAACACCGGGGAGCTGTTTTTT	TRBD2	TRBJ2-2	TRBV9	NA
CASSQERATEAFF	TGTGCCAGCAGCCAAGAACGAGCCACTGAAGCTTTCTTT	NA	TRBJ1-1	TRBV4-2	once
CASSATNEKLFF	TGTGCCAGCAGCGCAACTAATGAAAAACTGTTTTTT	NA	TRBJ1-4	TRBV6-5	NA
CASSPRLAAREETQYF	TGTGCCAGCAGCCCCCGGCTAGCGGCCCGAGAAGAGACCCAGTACTTC	TRBD2	TRBJ2-5	TRBV9	NA
CASSQEAVSGNTIYF	TGCGCCAGCAGCCAAGAGGCTGTCTCCGGAAACACCATATATTTT	NA	TRBJ1-3	TRBV4-1	once
CAISESVGQGHEQYF	TGTGCCATCAGTGAGTCAGTCGGACAGGGCCACGAGCAGTACTTC	TRBD1	TRBJ2-7	TRBV10-3	NA
CASIRGRGQGDGYTF	TGTGCCAGCATCCGGGGGCGGGGACAGGGGGATGGCTACACCTTC	TRBD1	TRBJ1-2	TRBV6-5	NA
CASSSNGQSAYNEQFF	TGTGCCAGCAGCTCGAACGGCCAGAGCGCCTACAATGAGCAGTTCTTC	NA	TRBJ2-1	TRBV7-6	NA
CASSQRGCGNQPQHF	TGCGCCAGCAGTCAACGAGGGTGTGGCAATCAGCCCCAGCATTTT	NA	TRBJ1-5	TRBV23-1	once
CASVGQSYEQYF	TGTGCCAGCGTAGGACAATCCTACGAGCAGTACTTC	NA	TRBJ2-7	TRBV2	NA
CSARTSGTYEQYF	TGCAGCGCCCGGACTAGCGGTACCTACGAGCAGTACTTC	TRBD2	TRBJ2-7	TRBV29-1	NA
CASSVARDRGINEQFF	TGTGCCAGCAGCGTAGCACGGGACAGGGGCATCAATGAGCAGTTCTTC	TRBD1	TRBJ2-1	TRBV9	NA
CASQGGQGASYEQYF	TGTGCCAGTCAGGGAGGACAGGGGGCTTCTTACGAGCAGTACTTC	TRBD1	TRBJ2-7	TRBV13	NA
CASSLVTGKSYGYTF	TGTGCCAGCAGCTTAGTTACAGGGAAGTCCTATGGCTACACCTTC	NA	TRBJ1-2	TRBV13	NA
CATSDRDRQRGTQYF	TGTGCCACCAGTGATAGGGACAGGCAGCGGGGGACCCAGTACTTC	NA	TRBJ2-5	TRBV24-1	NA
CASSLVAGAYEQYF	TGTGCCAGCAGCTTAGTCGCAGGGGCCTACGAGCAGTACTTC	NA	TRBJ2-7	TRBV11-2	NA
CASSDVGGYQPQHF	TGTGCCAGCAGTGACGTCGGGGGATATCAGCCCCAGCATTTT	NA	TRBJ1-5	TRBV2	NA
CASSFRLAGGKRYEQFF	TGTGCCAGCAGCTTTAGGCTAGCGGGGGGGAAGAGGTATGAGCAGTTCTTC	TRBD2	TRBJ2-1	TRBV5-8	NA
CASSLRSGQGHSPLHF	TGTGCCAGCAGCTTGCGATCGGGACAGGGTCATTCACCCCTCCACTTT	TRBD1	TRBJ1-6	TRBV5-4	NA
CATSRTGENTGELFF	TGTGCCACTTCACGGACAGGGGAAAACACCGGGGAGCTGTTTTTT	TRBD1	TRBJ2-2	TRBV10-3	NA
CASRGGFNEKLFF	TGTGCCAGCCGGGGGGGCTTTAATGAAAAACTGTTTTTT	NA	TRBJ1-4	TRBV6-5	few
CASITPVAGVRSSYNEQFF	TGTGCCAGCATCACCCCTGTAGCGGGGGTCCGAAGCTCCTACAATGAGCAGTTCTTC	TRBD2	TRBJ2-1	TRBV7-9	NA
CASSSEGQLNSPLHF	TGTGCCAGCTCTTCCGAGGGACAGCTTAATTCACCCCTCCACTTT	TRBD1	TRBJ1-6	TRBV2	NA
CASSQDRQSYEQYF	TGTGCCAGCAGCCAAGATCGACAGTCCTACGAGCAGTACTTC	NA	TRBJ2-7	TRBV4-2	NA
CASSPGGERTYGYTF	TGTGCCAGTAGTCCAGGGGGAGAAAGAACCTATGGCTACACCTTC	TRBD1	TRBJ1-2	TRBV19	NA
CASSLDHSQETQYF	TGTGCCAGCAGCTTGGACCATAGCCAAGAGACCCAGTACTTC	NA	TRBJ2-5	TRBV5-4	NA
CASRDRDNQPQHF	TGTGCCAGCCGGGACAGGGACAATCAGCCCCAGCATTTT	TRBD1	TRBJ1-5	TRBV19	NA
CASSLTTQGGNTIYF	TGCGCCAGCAGCTTAACCACGCAGGGTGGAAACACCATATATTTT	NA	TRBJ1-3	TRBV5-1	few
CASRSPQVSYEQYF	TGCGCCAGCAGATCACCACAGGTATCCTACGAGCAGTACTTC	NA	TRBJ2-7	TRBV5-1	NA
CASSLLAGGSTDTQYF	TGTGCCAGCAGCTTACTAGCGGGGGGGAGCACAGATACGCAGTATTTT	TRBD2	TRBJ2-3	TRBV13	NA
CASSYLDGSTIYF	TGTGCCAGCAGTTACCTAGATGGTAGCACCATATATTTT	NA	TRBJ1-3	TRBV6-2/TRBV6-3	NA
CASSVSGGAASEQFF	TGCGCCAGCTCCGTAAGCGGGGGGGCCGCAAGTGAGCAGTTCTTC	TRBD2	TRBJ2-1	TRBV5-1	NA
CASSVWSGGANEQFF	TGTGCCAGCAGTGTATGGAGCGGGGGGGCAAATGAGCAGTTCTTC	TRBD2	TRBJ2-1	TRBV2	NA